The present T cell receptor beta chain was sequenced within a study of T cells in Graves' hyperthyroidism and ophthalmopathy. Study overall: Before treatment of any kind, peripheral blood was taken at initial diagnosis.

Germline loops: CDR1 ENHRY, CDR2 SYGVKD. The CDR3 is 12 amino acids. V gave up 10 bases and J gave up 6 bases; unmatched junction bases: 1. Patients counted as stable if ophthalmopathy did not develop within 18 months. Researchers barred patients who had uncontrolled infection, other autoimmune disease, pregnancy or lactation. Researchers took RNA transcripts and amplified the TCR beta CDR3 regions from them. The HTBI set primed first-round TCR CDR3 RT-PCR. MiXCR was run by TCRdb on the multiplex PCR reads, yielding one entry per CDR3 protein. Of just under 750,000 distinct CDR3 sequences listed, 30% to 40% are singletons.

The receptor comes from a woman aged 40-49 years with Graves' hyperthyroidism. Specimen: blood. The chain recombines TRBV10-3 with TRBJ1-6; the match to TRBD1 covers 9 bases. The CDR3 coding sequence is TGTGCCACGGGACAGGGTAATTCACCCCTCCACTTT. Its protein product is CATGQGNSPLHF.